This T cell receptor (beta chain) was retrieved from a study of neurological immune-mediated disorders. Regarding the study as a whole: Sharing of CDR3 amino acid sequences among expanded clones across subjects was absent, suggesting private repertoires in all groups.

TCRdb re-derived calls from the 5' RACE reads in MiXCR, one entry per CDR3 protein. In the table there are around 80,000 distinct CDR3 sequences, about 9.4% of which are singletons. This clonotype has more than one count but fewer than ten. As yet, its antigen is unknown. The CDR3 sequence is 15 residues long. Germline V CDR1 and CDR2: LGHDT, YNNKEL (reference sequence). V gave up 1 base and J gave up 2 bases; unmatched junction bases: 3. The TCR sequence derives from a man aged 40-55 years in good health. Sample: PBMCs. The rearrangement uses TRBV3-1 and TRBJ2-7; 9 positions agree with TRBD2. As DNA, the CDR3 is TGTGCCAGCAGCCAAGTGTCTAGCGGGGCCTACGAGCAGTACTTC. Translating it yields CASSQVSSGAYEQYF.